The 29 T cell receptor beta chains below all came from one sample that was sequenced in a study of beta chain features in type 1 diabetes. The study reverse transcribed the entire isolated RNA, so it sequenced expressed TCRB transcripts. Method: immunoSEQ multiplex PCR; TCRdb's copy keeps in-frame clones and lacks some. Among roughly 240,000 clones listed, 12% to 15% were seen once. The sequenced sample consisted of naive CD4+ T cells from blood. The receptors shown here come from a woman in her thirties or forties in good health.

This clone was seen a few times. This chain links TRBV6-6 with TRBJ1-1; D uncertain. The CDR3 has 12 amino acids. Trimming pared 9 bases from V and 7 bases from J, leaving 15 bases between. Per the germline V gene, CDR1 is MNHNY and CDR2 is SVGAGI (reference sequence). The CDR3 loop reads CASCERSVEAFF. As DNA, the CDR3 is TGTGCCAGTTGTGAGAGGTCTGTTGAAGCTTTCTTT.

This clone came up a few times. DNA of the CDR3: TGTGCCAGCAGCTCCCGGAGGGACAGGGAACTGTTTTTT. Translating gives CASSSRRDRELFF. This chain uses TRBV7-2 with TRBJ1-4, with 9 bases identical to TRBD1. The germline V gene has CDR1 SGHTA and CDR2 FQGNSA. This CDR3 has 13 residues. V trimming: 4 bases; J trimming: 12 bases; junction bases outside the gene matches: 6.

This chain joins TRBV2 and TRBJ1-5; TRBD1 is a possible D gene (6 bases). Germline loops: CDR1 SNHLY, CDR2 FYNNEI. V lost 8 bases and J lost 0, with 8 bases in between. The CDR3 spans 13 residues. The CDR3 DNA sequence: TGTGCCAGCGGGACATATAGCAATCAGCCCCAGCATTTT. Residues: CASGTYSNQPQHF.

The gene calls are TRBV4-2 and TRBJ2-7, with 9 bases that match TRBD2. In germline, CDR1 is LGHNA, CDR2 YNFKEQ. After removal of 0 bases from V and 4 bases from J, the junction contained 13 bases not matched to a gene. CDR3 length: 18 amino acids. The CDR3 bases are TGTGCCAGCAGCCAAGAACAGATAACGACTAGCGGATTTTACGAGCAGTACTTC. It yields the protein CASSQEQITTSGFYEQYF.

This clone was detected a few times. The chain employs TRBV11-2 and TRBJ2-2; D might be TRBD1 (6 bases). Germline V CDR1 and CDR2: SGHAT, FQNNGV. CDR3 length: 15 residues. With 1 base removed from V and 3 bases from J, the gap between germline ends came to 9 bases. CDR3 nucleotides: TGTGCCAGCAGCTTAGTATGGACAGACACCGGGGAGCTGTTTTTT. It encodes CASSLVWTDTGELFF.

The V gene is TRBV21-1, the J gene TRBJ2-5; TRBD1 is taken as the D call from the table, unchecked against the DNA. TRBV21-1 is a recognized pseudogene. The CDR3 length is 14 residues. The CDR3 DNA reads TGTGCCAGCCCGGAGGGGGCCGGTGGAGAGACCCAGTACTTC. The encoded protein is CASPEGAGGETQYF.

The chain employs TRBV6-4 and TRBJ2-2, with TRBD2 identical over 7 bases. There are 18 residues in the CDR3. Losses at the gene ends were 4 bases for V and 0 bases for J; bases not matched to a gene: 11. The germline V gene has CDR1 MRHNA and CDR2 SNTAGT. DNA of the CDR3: TGTGCCAGCAGTGTGGAGCTAGCGGTACTAGCGAACACCGGGGAGCTGTTTTTT. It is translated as CASSVELAVLANTGELFF.

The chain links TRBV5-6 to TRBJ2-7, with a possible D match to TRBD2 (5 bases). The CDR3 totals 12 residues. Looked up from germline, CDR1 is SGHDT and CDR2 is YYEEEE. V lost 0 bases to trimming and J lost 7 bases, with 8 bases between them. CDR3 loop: CASSLDRGEQYF. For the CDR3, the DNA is TGTGCCAGCAGCTTGGACCGCGGGGAGCAGTACTTC. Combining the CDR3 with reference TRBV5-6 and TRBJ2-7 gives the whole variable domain DAGVTQSPTHLIKTRGQQVTLRCSPKSGHDTVSWYQQALGQGPQFIFQYYEEEERQRGNFPDRFSGHQFPNYSSELNVNALLLGDSALYLCASSLDRGEQYFGPGTRLTVT.

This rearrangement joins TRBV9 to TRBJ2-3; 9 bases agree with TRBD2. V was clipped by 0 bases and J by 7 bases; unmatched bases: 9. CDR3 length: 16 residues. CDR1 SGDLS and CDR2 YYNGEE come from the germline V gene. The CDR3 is CASSVDSGGPGNTQYF. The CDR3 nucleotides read TGTGCCAGCAGCGTAGACAGCGGGGGGCCGGGGAATACGCAGTATTTT.

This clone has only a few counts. The CDR3 is CASSLRTSGGHGTQYF. The CDR3 coding sequence is TGTGCCAGCAGCCTCAGGACTAGCGGGGGGCACGGTACGCAGTATTTT. J is TRBJ2-3 and V is TRBV5-8; 14 bases fit TRBD2. The junction had 9 bases not matched to a gene; V was cut back by 4 bases and J by 8 bases. Germline V gene data show CDR1 as SGHTS and CDR2 as YDEGEE. This CDR3 is built from 16 residues.

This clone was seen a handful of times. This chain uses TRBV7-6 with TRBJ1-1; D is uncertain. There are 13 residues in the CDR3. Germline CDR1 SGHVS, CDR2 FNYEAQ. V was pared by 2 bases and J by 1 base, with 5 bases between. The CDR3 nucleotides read TGTGCCAGCAGCTTATCAGAGAACACTGAAGCTTTCTTT. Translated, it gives CASSLSENTEAFF.

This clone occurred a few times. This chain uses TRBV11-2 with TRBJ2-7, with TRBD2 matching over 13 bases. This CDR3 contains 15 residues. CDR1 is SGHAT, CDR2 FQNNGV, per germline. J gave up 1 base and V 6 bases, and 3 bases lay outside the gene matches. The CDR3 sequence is CASSRLAGGSYEQYF. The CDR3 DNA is TGTGCCAGCAGTCGACTAGCGGGGGGTTCCTACGAGCAGTACTTC. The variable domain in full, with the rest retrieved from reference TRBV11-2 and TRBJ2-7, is EAGVAQSPRYKIIEKRQSVAFWCNPISGHATLYWYQQILGQGPKLLIQFQNNGVVDDSQLPKDRFSAERLKGVDSTLKIQPAKLEDSAVYLCASSRLAGGSYEQYFGPGTRLTVT.

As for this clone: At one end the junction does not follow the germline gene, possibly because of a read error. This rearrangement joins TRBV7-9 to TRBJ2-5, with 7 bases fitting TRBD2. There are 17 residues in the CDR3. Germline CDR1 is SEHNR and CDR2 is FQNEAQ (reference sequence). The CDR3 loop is CASSLERGLLNQETHYF. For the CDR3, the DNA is TGTGCCAGCAGCTTAGAGAGGGGACTACTTAACCAAGAGACCCATTACTTC.

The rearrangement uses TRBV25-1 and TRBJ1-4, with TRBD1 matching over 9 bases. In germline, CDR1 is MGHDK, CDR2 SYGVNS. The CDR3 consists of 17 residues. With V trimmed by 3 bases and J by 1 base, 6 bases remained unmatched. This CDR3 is CASSDYGQGRTNEKLFF. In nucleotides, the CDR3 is TGTGCCAGCAGTGACTACGGACAGGGGAGAACTAATGAAAAACTGTTTTTT.

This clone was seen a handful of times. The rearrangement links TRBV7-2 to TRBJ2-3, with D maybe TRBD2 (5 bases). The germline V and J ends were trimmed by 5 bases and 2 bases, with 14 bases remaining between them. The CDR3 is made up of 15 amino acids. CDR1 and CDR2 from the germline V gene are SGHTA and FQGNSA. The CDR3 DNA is TGTGCCAGCAGCCCAGTTTCGGGGTTCACAGATACGCAGTATTTT. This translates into CASSPVSGFTDTQYF.

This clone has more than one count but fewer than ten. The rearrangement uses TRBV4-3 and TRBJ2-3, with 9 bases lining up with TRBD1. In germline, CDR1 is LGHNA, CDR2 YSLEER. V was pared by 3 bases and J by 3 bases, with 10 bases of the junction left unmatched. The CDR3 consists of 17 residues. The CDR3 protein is CASSQIVGTGKTDTQYF. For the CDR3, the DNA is TGCGCCAGCAGCCAGATAGTGGGGACAGGGAAGACAGATACGCAGTATTTT.

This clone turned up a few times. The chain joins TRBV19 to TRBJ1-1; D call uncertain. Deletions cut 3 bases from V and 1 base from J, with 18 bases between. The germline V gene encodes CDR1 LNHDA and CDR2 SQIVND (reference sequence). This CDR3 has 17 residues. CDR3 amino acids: CASSIPAIPSRNTEAFF. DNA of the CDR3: TGTGCCAGTAGTATTCCGGCTATCCCTAGTCGGAACACTGAAGCTTTCTTT. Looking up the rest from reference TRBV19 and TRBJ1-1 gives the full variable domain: DGGITQSPKYLFRKEGQNVTLSCEQNLNHDAMYWYRQDPGQGLRLIYYSQIVNDFQKGDIAEGYSVSREKKESFPLTVTSAQKNPTAFYLCASSIPAIPSRNTEAFFGQGTRLTVV.

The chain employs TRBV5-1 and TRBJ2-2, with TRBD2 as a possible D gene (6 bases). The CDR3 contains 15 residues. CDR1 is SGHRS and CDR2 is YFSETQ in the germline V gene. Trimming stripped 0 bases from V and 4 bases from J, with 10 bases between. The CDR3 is CASSLGGAATGELFF. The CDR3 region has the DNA TGCGCCAGCAGCTTGGGCGGGGCCGCCACCGGGGAGCTGTTTTTT.

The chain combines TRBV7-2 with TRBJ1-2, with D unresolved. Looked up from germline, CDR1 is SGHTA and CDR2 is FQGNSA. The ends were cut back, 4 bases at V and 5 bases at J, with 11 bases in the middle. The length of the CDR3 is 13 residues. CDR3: CASSSPAGYGYTF. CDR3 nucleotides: TGTGCCAGCAGCTCCCCCGCGGGGTATGGCTACACCTTC. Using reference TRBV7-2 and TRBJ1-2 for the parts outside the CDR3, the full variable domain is GAGVSQSPSNKVTEKGKDVELRCDPISGHTALYWYRQSLGQGLEFLIYFQGNSAPDKSGLPSDRFSAERTGGSVSTLTIQRTQQEDSAVYLCASSSPAGYGYTFGSGTRLTVV.

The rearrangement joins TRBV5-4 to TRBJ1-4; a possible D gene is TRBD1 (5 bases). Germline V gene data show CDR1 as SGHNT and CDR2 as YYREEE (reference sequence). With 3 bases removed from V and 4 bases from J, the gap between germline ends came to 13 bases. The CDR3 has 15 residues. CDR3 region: CASSSSGSINEKLFF. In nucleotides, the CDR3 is TGTGCCAGCAGCTCTTCAGGGTCCATTAATGAAAAACTGTTTTTT.

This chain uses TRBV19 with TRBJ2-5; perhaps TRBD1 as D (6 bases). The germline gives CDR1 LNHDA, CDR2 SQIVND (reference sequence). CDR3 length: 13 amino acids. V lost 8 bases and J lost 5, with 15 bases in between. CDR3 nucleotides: TGTGCCAGTTCACGGCCCCAGGGGGAGACCCAGTACTTC. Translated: CASSRPQGETQYF.

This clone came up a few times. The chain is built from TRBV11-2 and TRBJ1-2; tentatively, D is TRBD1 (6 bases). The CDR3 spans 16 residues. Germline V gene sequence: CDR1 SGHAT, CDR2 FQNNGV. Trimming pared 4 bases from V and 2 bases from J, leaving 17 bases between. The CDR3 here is CASSWFRDTVNYGYTF. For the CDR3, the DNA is TGTGCCAGCAGCTGGTTCAGGGACACGGTAAACTATGGCTACACCTTC.

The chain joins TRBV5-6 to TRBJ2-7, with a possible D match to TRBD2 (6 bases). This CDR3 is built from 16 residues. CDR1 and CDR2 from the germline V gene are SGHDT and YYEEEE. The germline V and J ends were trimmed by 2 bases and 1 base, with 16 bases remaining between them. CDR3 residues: CASSFEGRLLSYEQYF. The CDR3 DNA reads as TGTGCCAGCAGCTTCGAAGGGAGGCTCCTATCCTACGAGCAGTACTTC. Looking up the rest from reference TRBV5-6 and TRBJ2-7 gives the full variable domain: DAGVTQSPTHLIKTRGQQVTLRCSPKSGHDTVSWYQQALGQGPQFIFQYYEEEERQRGNFPDRFSGHQFPNYSSELNVNALLLGDSALYLCASSFEGRLLSYEQYFGPGTRLTVT.

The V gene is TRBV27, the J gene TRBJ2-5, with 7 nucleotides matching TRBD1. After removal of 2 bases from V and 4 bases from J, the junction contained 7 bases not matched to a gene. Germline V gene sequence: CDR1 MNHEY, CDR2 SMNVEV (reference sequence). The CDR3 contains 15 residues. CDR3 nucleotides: TGTGCCAGCAGTTTAACCAGGGACAGAAGAGAGACCCAGTACTTC. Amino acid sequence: CASSLTRDRRETQYF.

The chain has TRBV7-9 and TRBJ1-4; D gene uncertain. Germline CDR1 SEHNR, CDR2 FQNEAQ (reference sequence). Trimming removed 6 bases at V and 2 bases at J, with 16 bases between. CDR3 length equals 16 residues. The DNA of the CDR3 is TGTGCCAGCAGTCCCCGGGAGGGAACTACTAATGAAAAACTGTTTTTT. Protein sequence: CASSPREGTTNEKLFF.

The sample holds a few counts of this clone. The CDR3 spells CASSKRGSSYNEQFF. CDR3 DNA: TGTGCCAGTAGTAAGCGGGGTAGCTCCTACAATGAGCAGTTCTTC. The V call is TRBV19, the J call TRBJ2-1; 7 bases map to TRBD2. Per the germline V gene, CDR1 is LNHDA and CDR2 is SQIVND (reference sequence). The CDR3 spans 15 residues. With 4 bases clipped from V and 0 bases from J, the junction kept 3 bases outside the gene matches.

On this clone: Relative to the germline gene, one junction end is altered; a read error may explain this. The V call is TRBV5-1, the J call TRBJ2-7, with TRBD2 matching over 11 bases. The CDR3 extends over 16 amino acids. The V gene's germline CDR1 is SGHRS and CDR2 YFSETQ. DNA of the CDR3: TGCACCAGCAGCCCCGTTCCTAGCGGGGGGTCCTACGAGCAGTACTTC. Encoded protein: CTSSPVPSGGSYEQYF.

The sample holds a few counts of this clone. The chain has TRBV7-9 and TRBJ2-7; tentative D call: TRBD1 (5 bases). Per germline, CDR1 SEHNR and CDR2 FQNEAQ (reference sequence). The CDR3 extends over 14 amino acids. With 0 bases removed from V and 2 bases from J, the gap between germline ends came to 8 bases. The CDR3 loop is CASSLAPRAYEQYF. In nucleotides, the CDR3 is TGTGCCAGCAGCTTAGCGCCCAGGGCCTACGAGCAGTACTTC.

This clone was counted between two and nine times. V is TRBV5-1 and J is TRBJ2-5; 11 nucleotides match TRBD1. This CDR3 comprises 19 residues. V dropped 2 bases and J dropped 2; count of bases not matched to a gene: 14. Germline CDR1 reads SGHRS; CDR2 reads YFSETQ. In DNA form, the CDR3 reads TGCGCCAGCAGCTTCACCCGGGGGACAGGGGGATTGAGGCAAGAGACCCAGTACTTC. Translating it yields CASSFTRGTGGLRQETQYF.